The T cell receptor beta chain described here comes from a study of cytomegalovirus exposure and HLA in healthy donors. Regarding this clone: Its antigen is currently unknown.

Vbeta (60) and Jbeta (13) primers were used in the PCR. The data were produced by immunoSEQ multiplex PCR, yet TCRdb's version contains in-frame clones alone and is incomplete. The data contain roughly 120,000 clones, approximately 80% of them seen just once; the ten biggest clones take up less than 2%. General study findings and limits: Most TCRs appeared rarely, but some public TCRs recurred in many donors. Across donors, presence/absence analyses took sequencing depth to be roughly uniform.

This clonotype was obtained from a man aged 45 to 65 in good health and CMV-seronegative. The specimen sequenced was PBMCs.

The CDR3 nucleotides are TGTGCCAGCAGCCAAGGTTCGGTGACTAGCGGGGGGAAAGAGCAGTTCTTC. Translation gives CASSQGSVTSGGKEQFF. The J gene is TRBJ2-1, the V gene TRBV4-2, with 13 bases lining up with TRBD2. The V gene end was trimmed by 1 base and the J gene end by 10 bases; junction bases not matched to a gene: 10. The CDR3 is made up of 17 amino acids. Germline loops: CDR1 LGHNA, CDR2 YNFKEQ.